This TCR beta chain was captured by sequencing in a study of blood T cell repertoires in COVID-19. Study information: From T cells, B-cell-depleted T cells, or PBMCs came the material, which was cDNA or gDNA.

V lost 5 bases, J lost 7 bases, and 15 bases lay in between. Germline-derived CDR1 and CDR2 are SGHNT and YENEEA. The CDR3 sequence is 14 residues long. Assay used: immunoSEQ multiplex PCR; TCRdb lists only in-frame clones, some missing. Of 250,000 to 300,000 clones listed, around 90% are singletons. Participant-given clinical history determined each cohort assignment. Either two negative PCRs, clearance, or symptom resolution qualified Cohort 3 donors as recovered. V is TRBV11-3 and J is TRBJ2-1, with D perhaps matching TRBD1 (5 bases). Source material: PBMCs or T cells enriched from blood (not recorded which). The TCR comes from a woman aged 25 to 39 who had recovered from COVID-19. The CDR3 loop is CASSAHGAENEQFF. The DNA for the CDR3 is TGTGCCAGCAGCGCCCATGGGGCCGAGAATGAGCAGTTCTTC.